This T cell receptor beta chain originates from a study of T cell changes during pregnancy in multiple sclerosis. V lost 5 bases to trimming and J lost 1 base; unmatched junction nucleotides: 5. Per germline, CDR1 LNHDA and CDR2 SQIVND (reference sequence). The CDR3 runs 14 residues. The method was immunoSEQ multiplex PCR; TCRdb's version includes in-frame clones alone and lacks a portion of them. The sample shows about 40,000 clones, around 91% of them seen only once. Here the sequenced sample was CD4+ T cells from peripheral blood mononuclear cells, taken before pregnancy. The sequence was collected from a female donor with multiple sclerosis, enrolled in a pregnancy study. The rearrangement links TRBV19 to TRBJ2-7; 7 nucleotides line up with TRBD1. CDR3: CASSSPGQSYEQYF. CDR3 nucleotides: TGTGCCAGTAGTTCGCCGGGACAGTCCTACGAGCAGTACTTC.